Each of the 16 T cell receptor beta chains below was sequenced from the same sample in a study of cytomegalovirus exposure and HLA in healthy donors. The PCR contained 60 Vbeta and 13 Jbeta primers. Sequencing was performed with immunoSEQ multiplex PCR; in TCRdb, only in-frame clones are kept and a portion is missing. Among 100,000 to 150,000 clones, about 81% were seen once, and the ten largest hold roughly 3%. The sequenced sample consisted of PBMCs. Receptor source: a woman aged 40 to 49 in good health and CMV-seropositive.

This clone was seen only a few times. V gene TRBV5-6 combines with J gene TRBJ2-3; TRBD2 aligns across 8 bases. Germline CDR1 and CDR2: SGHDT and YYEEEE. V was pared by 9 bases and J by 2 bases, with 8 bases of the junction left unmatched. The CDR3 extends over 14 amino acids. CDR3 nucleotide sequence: TGTGCCACCCGGGGCGGGGGGACCACAGATACGCAGTATTTT. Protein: CATRGGGTTDTQYF.

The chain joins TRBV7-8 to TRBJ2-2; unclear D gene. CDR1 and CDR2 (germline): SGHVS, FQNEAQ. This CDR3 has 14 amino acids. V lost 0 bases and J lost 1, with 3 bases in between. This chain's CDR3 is CASSLAGNTGELFF. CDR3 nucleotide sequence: TGTGCCAGCAGCTTAGCCGGGAACACCGGGGAGCTGTTTTTT.

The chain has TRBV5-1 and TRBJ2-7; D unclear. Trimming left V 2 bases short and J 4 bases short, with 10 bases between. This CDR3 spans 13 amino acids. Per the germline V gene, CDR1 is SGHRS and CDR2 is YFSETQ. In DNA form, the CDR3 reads TGCGCCAGCAGCTTAACCGACGGGTACGAGCAGTACTTC. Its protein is CASSLTDGYEQYF.

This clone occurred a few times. CDR3: CSVESPRGYNEQFF. In DNA, the CDR3 is TGCAGCGTTGAATCTCCGAGGGGGTACAATGAGCAGTTCTTC. The J gene is TRBJ2-1, the V gene TRBV29-1, with a tentative D call TRBD1 (6 bases). Germline loops: CDR1 SQVTM, CDR2 ANQGSEA. CDR3 size: 14 residues. The V end lost 2 bases, the J end lost 4 bases, and 12 bases lay between the germline ends.

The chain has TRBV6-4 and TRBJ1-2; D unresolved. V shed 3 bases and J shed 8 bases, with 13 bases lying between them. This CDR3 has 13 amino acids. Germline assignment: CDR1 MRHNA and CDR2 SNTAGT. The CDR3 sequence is CASSETGREGYTF. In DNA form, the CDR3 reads TGTGCCAGCAGTGAGACCGGGAGGGAGGGCTACACCTTC.

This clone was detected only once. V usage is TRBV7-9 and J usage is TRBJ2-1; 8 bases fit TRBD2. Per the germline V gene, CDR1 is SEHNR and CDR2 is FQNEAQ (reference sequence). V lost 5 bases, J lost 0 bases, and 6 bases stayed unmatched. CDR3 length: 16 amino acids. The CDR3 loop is CASSQEAGDSYNEQFF. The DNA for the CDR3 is TGTGCCAGCAGCCAAGAAGCGGGAGACTCCTACAATGAGCAGTTCTTC.

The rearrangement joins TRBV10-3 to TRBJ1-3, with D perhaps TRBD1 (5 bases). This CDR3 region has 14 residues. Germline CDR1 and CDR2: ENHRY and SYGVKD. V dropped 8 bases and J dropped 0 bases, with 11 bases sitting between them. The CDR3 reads CAILTTDSGNTIYF. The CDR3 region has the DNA TGTGCCATCCTAACGACAGACTCTGGAAACACCATATATTTT.

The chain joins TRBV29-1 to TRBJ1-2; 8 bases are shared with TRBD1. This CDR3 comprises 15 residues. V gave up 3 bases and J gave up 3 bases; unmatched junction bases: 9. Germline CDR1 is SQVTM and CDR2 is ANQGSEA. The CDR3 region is CSVEAPGQGDYGYTF. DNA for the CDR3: TGCAGCGTTGAGGCCCCCGGACAGGGAGACTATGGCTACACCTTC.

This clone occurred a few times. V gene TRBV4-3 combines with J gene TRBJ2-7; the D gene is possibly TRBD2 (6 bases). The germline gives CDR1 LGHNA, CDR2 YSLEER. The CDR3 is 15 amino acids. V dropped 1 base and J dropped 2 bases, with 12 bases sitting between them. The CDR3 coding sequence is TGCGCCAGCAGCCAAGGCTCGGGGGATCCCTACGAGCAGTACTTC. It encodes CASSQGSGDPYEQYF.

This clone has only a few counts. CDR3 sequence reads: CASSYSRQPGELFF. CDR3 DNA sequence: TGTGCCAGCAGTTACTCTAGACAACCCGGGGAGCTGTTTTTT. The chain joins TRBV6-5 to TRBJ2-2; D is unclear. Germline CDR1 reads MNHEY; CDR2 reads SVGAGI. V gave up 0 bases and J gave up 6 bases, with 8 bases separating them. The CDR3 extends over 14 amino acids.

CDR3 nucleotide sequence: TGCGCCAGCAGCCAAGAGGGGTTAGCGACAAGGTACAATGAGCAGTTCTTC. Translating it yields CASSQEGLATRYNEQFF. J is TRBJ2-1 and V is TRBV4-3, with D possibly matching TRBD2 (5 bases). V was shortened by 0 bases and J by 4 bases, with 16 bases between the two germline ends. This CDR3 region has 17 residues. CDR1 is LGHNA and CDR2 is YSLEER in the germline V gene.

The CDR3 nucleotides are TGTGCCAGCAGCCCGACAGGACCCGGGGAGCTGTTTTTT. This translates into CASSPTGPGELFF. The chain combines TRBV7-3 with TRBJ2-2; perhaps TRBD1 as D (6 bases). The CDR3 runs 13 residues. Trimming pared 5 bases from V and 6 bases from J, leaving 10 bases between. CDR1 and CDR2 from the germline V gene are SGHTA and FQGTGA.

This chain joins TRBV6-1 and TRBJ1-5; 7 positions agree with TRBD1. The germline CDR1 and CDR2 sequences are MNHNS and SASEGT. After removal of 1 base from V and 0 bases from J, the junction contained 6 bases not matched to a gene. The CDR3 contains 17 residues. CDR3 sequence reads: CASSEEGQSYSNQPQHF. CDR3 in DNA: TGTGCCAGCAGTGAAGAGGGACAGAGTTATAGCAATCAGCCCCAGCATTTT.

CDR3 DNA sequence: TGTGCCTGGAGTGTACAGGCGGTCCAGGGGGGACCTGAAGCTTTCTTT. Translated: CAWSVQAVQGGPEAFF. The chain couples TRBV30 to TRBJ1-1; the match to TRBD1 covers 7 bases. This CDR3 has 16 amino acids. Germline V CDR1 and CDR2: GTSNPN, SVGIG (reference sequence). V gave up 0 bases and J gave up 6 bases; unmatched junction bases: 13.

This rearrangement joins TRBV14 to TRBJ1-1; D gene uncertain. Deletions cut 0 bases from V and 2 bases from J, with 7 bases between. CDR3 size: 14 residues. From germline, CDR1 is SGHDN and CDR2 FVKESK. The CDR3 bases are TGTGCCAGCAGCCAAGATTTCTTTAACACTGAAGCTTTCTTT. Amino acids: CASSQDFFNTEAFF.

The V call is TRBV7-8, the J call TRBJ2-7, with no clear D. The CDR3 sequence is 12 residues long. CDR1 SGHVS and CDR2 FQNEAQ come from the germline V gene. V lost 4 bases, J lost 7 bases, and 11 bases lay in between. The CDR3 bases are TGTGCCAGCAGCTCCGACACCAGGGAGCAGTACTTC. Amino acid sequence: CASSSDTREQYF.